This T cell receptor (beta chain) emerged from a study of blood T cell repertoires in COVID-19. Across the study: The United States, Italy and Spain provided the acute and convalescent COVID-19 samples.

Germline CDR1 and CDR2: SGHRS and YFSETQ. Trimming cost V 0 bases and J 7 bases, with 13 bases left between them. The CDR3 extends over 15 amino acids. Profiled with immunoSEQ multiplex PCR; TCRdb holds only in-frame clones, not every one. Of nearly 300,000 clones detected, about nine tenths appear once; the ten largest clones hold approximately 2.9%. Everyone who took part was about 18 to 90 years old, and they came from 20 to 25 US areas. A PCR-confirmed or clinician-diagnosed COVID-19 case had contacted exposed participants within 2 weeks of entry. The gene calls are TRBV5-1 and TRBJ2-2; tentatively, D is TRBD1 (5 bases). The sample comprised PBMCs or T cells enriched from blood (not recorded which). This TCR was recovered from a woman aged 45-59 years who had been exposed to COVID-19. The CDR3 loop is CASSLGQLAGGELFF. The DNA of the CDR3 is TGCGCCAGCAGCTTGGGACAGTTGGCTGGCGGGGAGCTGTTTTTT.